This T cell receptor beta chain was identified during a study of CD4 T cells in relation to SARS-CoV-2 and coronaviruses. The wider study: TCR beta CDR3s were sequenced after roughly ten-day antigen culture of PBMCs. Controls used an HIV-1 Nef peptide pool or no peptide.

Before the COVID-19 pandemic, during about 2011-2019, CD4+ T cells were taken from unexposed donors. Isolation of CD4+ T cells took place after about 9 days in culture. TCRdb keeps only in-frame clones here, not all; method: immunoSEQ multiplex PCR. The repertoire holds about 19,000 clones, with 77% as singletons. Losses at the gene ends were 4 bases for V and 5 bases for J; bases not matched to a gene: 9. This CDR3 spans 15 amino acids. In regard to this clone: The target antigen is unknown.

The chain couples TRBV23-1 to TRBJ2-7, with TRBD1 matching 9 bases. TRBV23-1 is an ORF for which the function is uncertain. The TCR originated in a human donor in good health. The specimen was CD4+ T cells from PBMCs, cultured in vitro. CDR3 sequence: CASSPPGQGSHEQYF. CDR3 nucleotide sequence: TGCGCCAGCAGTCCCCCGGGACAGGGTTCCCACGAGCAGTACTTC.